The sequence of this T cell receptor (beta chain) was determined in a study of T cells after yellow fever vaccination. Across the study: The authors prepared low-cell-number fractions using SMART-Seq v4 Ultra Low Input.

TCRdb processed the 5' RACE reads anew with MiXCR; each CDR3 protein has one entry. Of 250,000 or so distinct CDR3 sequences listed, about 3.9% were seen once; the top ten hold around 19%. This clonotype was recorded at least ten times. Its antigen remains unidentified. Findings and limits, study-wide: Once the booster was given, most primary-vaccination clones reappeared, at roughly 96% for CD4 and roughly 90% for CD8. Just a small share of clonotypes turned up in the CD4 compartment as well as the CD8 compartment. Contaminants from the bulk population, in the form of abundant clonotypes, could be found in FACS-sorted repertoires.

The CDR3 loop spans 17 amino acids. The V and J ends lost 3 bases and 5 bases, in that order; junction bases with no gene match: 11. The V gene's germline CDR1 is SGDLS and CDR2 YYNGEE. The chain links TRBV9 to TRBJ2-1; TRBD2 agrees at 10 bases. Sample: PBMCs, taken 15 days after the yellow fever booster vaccination. The receptor comes from a man aged 18 to 30 who received the YFV17D yellow fever vaccine. DNA for the CDR3: TGTGCCAGCAGCGCCCCAGCGGGGGGGCGGGTAGACAATGAGCAGTTCTTC. It codes for CASSAPAGGRVDNEQFF.